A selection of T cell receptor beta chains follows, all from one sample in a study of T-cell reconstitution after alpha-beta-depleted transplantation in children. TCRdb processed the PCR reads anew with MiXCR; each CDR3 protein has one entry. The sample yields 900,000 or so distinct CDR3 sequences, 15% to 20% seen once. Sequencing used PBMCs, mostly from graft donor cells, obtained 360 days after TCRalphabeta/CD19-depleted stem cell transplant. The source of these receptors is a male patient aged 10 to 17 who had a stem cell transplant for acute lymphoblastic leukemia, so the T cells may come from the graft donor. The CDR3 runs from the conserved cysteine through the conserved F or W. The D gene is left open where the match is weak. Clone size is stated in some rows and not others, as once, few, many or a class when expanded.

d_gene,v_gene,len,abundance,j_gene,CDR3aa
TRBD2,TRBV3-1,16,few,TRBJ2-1,CASSYSGTRFPNEQFF
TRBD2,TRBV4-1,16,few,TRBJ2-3,CASSQEGLARTDTQYF
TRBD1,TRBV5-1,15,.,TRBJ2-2,CASKRRDRVVGELFF
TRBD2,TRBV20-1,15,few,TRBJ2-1,CSRTRAGDPMNEQFF
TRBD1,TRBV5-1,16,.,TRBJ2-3,CASSRPGTGDRGTQYF
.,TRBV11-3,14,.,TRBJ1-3,CASSSPNSGNTIYF
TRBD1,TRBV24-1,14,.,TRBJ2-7,CATSETGQDNEQYF
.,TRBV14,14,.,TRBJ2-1,CASSQELGVDEQFF
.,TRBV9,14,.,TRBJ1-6,CASSVMGVDSPLHF
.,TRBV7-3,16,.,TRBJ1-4,CASSLQETASNEKLFF
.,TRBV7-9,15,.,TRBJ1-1,CASSLAQGMNTEAFF
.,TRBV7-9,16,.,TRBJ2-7,CASSLAAVARIYEQYF
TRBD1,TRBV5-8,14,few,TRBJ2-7,CASSFRDRIYEQYF
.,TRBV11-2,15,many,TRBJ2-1,CASSLDVGTYNEQFF
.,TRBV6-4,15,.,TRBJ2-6,CASSDYGSGANVLTF
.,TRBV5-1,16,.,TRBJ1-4,CASSQRPGTANEKLFF